This TCR beta chain was documented in a study of T-cell memory formation after mild COVID-19. 5'RACE primed from the constant segment yielded TCR alpha and TCR beta cDNA libraries bearing sample barcodes and UMIs. TCRdb reprocessed the 5' RACE reads via MiXCR and lists one record per CDR3 protein. The sample yields about 150,000 distinct CDR3 sequences, about 25% seen once. The CDR3 is 14 residues long. Trimming removed 3 bases from V and 7 bases from J; junction bases left unmatched: 8. Per the germline V gene, CDR1 is SQVTM and CDR2 is ANQGSEA. The clonotype was recovered from an adult woman who had mild COVID-19 (a few samples of this study predate the infection). Cell type and time point are not known. V usage is TRBV29-1 and J usage is TRBJ2-7, with TRBD1 matching over 11 bases. The specimen sequenced was PBMCs or a T cell subset sorted from them (not recorded which). The CDR3 nucleotides read TGCAGCGTTGAGGACAGGGGGCGACGGTATGAGCAGTACTTC. Its translation: CSVEDRGRRYEQYF.